This section outlines one T cell receptor beta chain sequence together with its context. What it recognizes is unknown. Germline V gene sequence: CDR1 MGHDK, CDR2 SYGVNS. The CDR3 is 13 residues long. The genomic DNA of each subset was split evenly across several immunoSEQ plates. For sorted subsets, approximately 180 ng DNA per replicate equaled some 27,000 T cell genomes. The protocol was immunoSEQ multiplex PCR, while the TCRdb copy is restricted to in-frame clones and leaves out a portion. Found here are approximately 2.5 million clones, approximately 90% of them singletons; the top ten hold under 0.15%. These data originate in a study of shared clonotypes between healthy human individuals. Points from the study as a whole: Naive subsets generally had larger estimated richness than memory subsets. Rarefaction analysis demonstrated incomplete sorted-subset sequencing notwithstanding large depth.

The sequencing sample was made of naive CD4+ T cells sorted from blood. Subset specified: CD45RA+ positively selected. The TCR originated in a man in his late teens or twenties in good health. This chain links TRBV25-1 with TRBJ2-5; TRBD2 aligns across 7 bases. TRBJ2-7 matches the DNA end more closely, so the J call is doubtful. Here the CDR3 reads CASSEGRVYEQYF. The DNA for the CDR3 is TGTGCCAGCAGTGAAGGGAGGGTGTACGAGCAGTACTTC.